This is a list of T cell receptor beta chains from one sample in a study of T cell responses to AZD1222 COVID-19 vaccine. Measured with immunoSEQ multiplex PCR; TCRdb has only the in-frame clones, and not every one. The repertoire holds 140,000 to 150,000 clones, roughly 84% seen once, with over 4.5% in the top ten. The input for sequencing was peripheral blood, taken 28 days after the second AZD1222 dose. The receptor source for this set is an adult who received the AZD1222 COVID-19 vaccine. Each CDR3 is given with its conserved first and last residue. D genes are given only for firm matches. Only part of the rows carry a size: once, few, many, or a class if the clone is expanded.

TRBV3-1/TRBV3-2,.,.,TRBJ2-5,TGTGCCAGCAGCCTCCAGCAAGGTGGAAGAGAGACCCAGTACTTC,CASSLQQGGRETQYF
TRBV29-1,.,.,TRBJ1-1,TGCAGCGTTCCCAGTGGGAGGCACGAAGCTTTCTTT,CSVPSGRHEAFF
TRBV23-1,.,TRBD1,TRBJ1-3,TGCGCCAGCAGCCCGCGGGACAGCTCTGGAAACACCATATATTTT,CASSPRDSSGNTIYF
TRBV5-1,.,.,TRBJ2-3,TGCGCCAGCAGCTTCGATAGCTTCACAGATACGCAGTATTTT,CASSFDSFTDTQYF
TRBV9,.,TRBD2,TRBJ2-1,TGTGCCAGCACGCTCACTAGCGGATCCTACAATGAGCAGTTCTTC,CASTLTSGSYNEQFF
TRBV4-1,.,.,TRBJ1-5,TGCGCCAGCAGCCACAGCTCCGGAGGGAATCAGCCCCAGCATTTT,CASSHSSGGNQPQHF
TRBV5-1,.,TRBD2,TRBJ2-7,TGCGCCAGCAGCTTGAGTACGGGCGGGAGCTACGAGCAGTACTTC,CASSLSTGGSYEQYF
TRBV21-1,.,.,TRBJ2-7,TGTGCCAGCAGCACTCACCAGAGGGACAGGTCCTACGAGCAGTACTTC,CASSTHQRDRSYEQYF
TRBV7-8,many,.,TRBJ2-5,TGTGCCAGCAGCCCGATAGGGATAAGCCCGGAGACCCAGTACTTC,CASSPIGISPETQYF
TRBV18,.,.,TRBJ1-2,TGTGCCAGCTCACCAGAGGGGGGAGACTATGGCTACACCTTC,CASSPEGGDYGYTF
TRBV19,.,.,TRBJ1-5,TGTGCCAGTAGTATGGGTCAGGCGGCGAATCAGCCCCAGCATTTT,CASSMGQAANQPQHF
TRBV27,.,.,TRBJ2-2,TGTGCCAGCAGTTCCCCAGGGATGGGCACCGGGGAGCTGTTTTTT,CASSSPGMGTGELFF
TRBV3-1/TRBV3-2,once,TRBD1,TRBJ1-2,TGTGCCAGCAGCCCAGGGACAGGGCGAGGCTACACCTTC,CASSPGTGRGYTF
TRBV4-2,.,.,TRBJ2-2,TGTGCCAGCAGCCCGCACACCGGCGGGATCACCGGGGAGCTGTTTTTT,CASSPHTGGITGELFF
TRBV7-9,few,.,TRBJ2-1,TGTGCCAGCAGCTTCCACCCAGGGACTGGTTCCTACAATGAGCAGTTCTTC,CASSFHPGTGSYNEQFF
TRBV5-1,.,.,TRBJ1-5,TGCGCCAGCAGCCCCCCCGAGGGGCAGCCCCAGCATTTT,CASSPPEGQPQHF
TRBV2,.,.,TRBJ2-2,TGTGCCAGCAGTGGGGGCGGTCGTTTCCTGGCCGGGGAGCTGTTTTTT,CASSGGGRFLAGELFF